Listed below are T cell receptor beta chains from one sample, sequenced in a study of molecular identifiers for immune sequencing clone quantification. A single record per CDR3 protein comes from TCRdb applying MiXCR to the PCR reads. The sample contains around 460,000 distinct CDR3 sequences, about 20% of which appear only once. The material sequenced was naive CD8+ T cells from blood, with Jurkat cell RNA spiked in. Receptors were obtained from a human donor in good health. Some libraries in this study had Jurkat cell RNA spiked in. CDR3s leave out the opening cysteine and the closing phenylalanine or tryptophan.

length | V | CDR3
13 | TRBV13 | ASSLTGTPKETQY
14 | TRBV4-3 | ASSAIVQGLYNEQF
15 | TRBV3-1 | ASSRNLRDRPFYEQY
14 | TRBV4-1 | ASSQEPGLGAETQY
13 | TRBV5-1 | ASSLEGGRNTEAF
11 | TRBV29-1 | SGQLAPTYEQY
13 | TRBV5-1 | ASSLTSKGHYEQY
12 | TRBV12-5 | ASGLVRPEDEQF
15 | TRBV7-9 | ASSSVGGQLSSYEQY
14 | TRBV27 | ASSLYAGTGRYGYT
12 | TRBV19 | AREVAGGTDTQY
10 | TRBV20-1 | SAPAGSYEQY
12 | TRBV4-1 | ASSQDLVGAEAF
12 | TRBV11-3 | ASGSEGHADTQY
16 | TRBV7-9 | ASSLVSPLAGGYNEQF